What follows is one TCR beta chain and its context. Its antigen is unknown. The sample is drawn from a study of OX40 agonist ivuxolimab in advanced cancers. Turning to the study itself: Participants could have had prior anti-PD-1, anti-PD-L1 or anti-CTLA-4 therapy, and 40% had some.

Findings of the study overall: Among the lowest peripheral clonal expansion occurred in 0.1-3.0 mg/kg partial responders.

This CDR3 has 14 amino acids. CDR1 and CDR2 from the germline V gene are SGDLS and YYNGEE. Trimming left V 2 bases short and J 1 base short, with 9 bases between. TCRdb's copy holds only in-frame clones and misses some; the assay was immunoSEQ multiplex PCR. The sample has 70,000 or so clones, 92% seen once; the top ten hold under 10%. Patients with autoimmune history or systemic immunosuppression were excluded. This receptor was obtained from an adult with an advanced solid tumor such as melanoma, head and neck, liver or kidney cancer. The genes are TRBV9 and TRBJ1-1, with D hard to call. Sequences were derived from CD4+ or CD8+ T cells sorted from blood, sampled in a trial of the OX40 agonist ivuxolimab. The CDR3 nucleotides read TGTGCCAGCAGCGTCGGCGGATCGAACACTGAAGCTTTCTTT. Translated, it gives CASSVGGSNTEAFF.